The 32 T cell receptor beta chains listed next were all sequenced from one sample in a study of cytomegalovirus exposure and HLA in healthy donors. Sequencing used immunoSEQ multiplex PCR; TCRdb keeps in-frame clones, though not all of them. There are under 400,000 clones in the sample; 86% occur only once, and roughly 0.8% lies in the top ten. What was sequenced was PBMCs. These receptors were taken from a woman aged 18-30 years in good health and CMV-seronegative.

The gene calls are TRBV2 and TRBJ2-5, with D possibly being TRBD1 (6 bases). Germline CDR1 reads SNHLY; CDR2 reads FYNNEI. The CDR3 length is 14 residues. V lost 6 bases, J lost 2 bases, and 13 bases lay in between. The CDR3 bases are TGTGCCAGCAGCCAAACAGGGATTCAAGAGACCCAGTACTTC. Its translation is CASSQTGIQETQYF.

The chain couples TRBV18 to TRBJ1-1; tentative D call: TRBD1 (5 bases). The CDR3 contains 14 residues. The germline V and J ends were trimmed by 3 bases and 0 bases, with 8 bases remaining between them. The germline CDR1 and CDR2 sequences are KGHSH and LQKENI. The CDR3 DNA reads as TGTGCCAGCTCACCTGGGGCGTTGAACACTGAAGCTTTCTTT. Translated: CASSPGALNTEAFF.

V and J are TRBV5-6 and TRBJ1-2; perhaps TRBD1 as D (6 bases). Germline CDR1 is SGHDT and CDR2 is YYEEEE. This CDR3 spans 15 amino acids. Trimming pared 4 bases from V and 8 bases from J, leaving 21 bases between. CDR3 bases: TGTGCCAGCAGCCCGTTGATAACAGGGCGATACGGCTACACCTTC. This translates into CASSPLITGRYGYTF.

The V call is TRBV29-1, the J call TRBJ2-7, with 11 nucleotides matching TRBD1. This CDR3 has 13 amino acids. CDR1 is SQVTM and CDR2 is ANQGSEA in the germline V gene. J gave up 5 bases and V 6 bases, and 6 bases lay outside the gene matches. CDR3 amino acids: CSVPGQGVDEQYF. In DNA, the CDR3 is TGCAGCGTCCCGGGACAGGGGGTCGACGAGCAGTACTTC.

The chain links TRBV15 to TRBJ1-1; 10 bases agree with TRBD1. After removal of 5 bases from V and 5 bases from J, the junction contained 8 bases not matched to a gene. The germline CDR1 and CDR2 sequences are LNHNV and YYDKDF (reference sequence). The CDR3 length is 15 residues. The CDR3 coding sequence is TGTGCCACCAGCGGGGACAGGGGAGTTGAGACTGAAGCTTTCTTT. This codes for CATSGDRGVETEAFF. Full variable domain (missing parts from reference TRBV15 and TRBJ1-1): DAMVIQNPRYQVTQFGKPVTLSCSQTLNHNVMYWYQQKSSQAPKLLFHYYDKDFNNEADTPDNFQSRRPNTSFCFLDIRSPGLGDTAMYLCATSGDRGVETEAFFGQGTRLTVV.

The V and J genes are TRBV5-1 and TRBJ2-2; 11 nucleotides match TRBD2. This CDR3 spans 15 amino acids. Germline CDR1 reads SGHRS; CDR2 reads YFSETQ. J was trimmed by 5 bases and V by 4 bases; bases with no gene match: 4. The CDR3 region has the DNA TGCGCCAGCAGCGTGACTAGCGGGGCGACCGGGGAGCTGTTTTTT. Protein sequence: CASSVTSGATGELFF.

The chain links TRBV5-4 to TRBJ2-7, with TRBD2 matching over 11 bases. There are 15 residues in the CDR3. Germline V CDR1 and CDR2: SGHNT, YYREEE (reference sequence). The junction had 5 bases not matched to a gene; V was cut back by 4 bases and J by 2 bases. CDR3 sequence reads: CASSHRLAGTYEQYF. In DNA, the CDR3 is TGTGCCAGCAGCCATAGACTAGCGGGAACCTACGAGCAGTACTTC.

This clone was found a few times. The chain is built from TRBV10-3 and TRBJ1-2; D remains unclear. The CDR3 runs to 12 residues. Germline CDR1 ENHRY, CDR2 SYGVKD. V lost 6 bases and J 3 bases, leaving 8 bases between the germline ends. CDR3 loop: CAISGSDYGYTF. The CDR3 DNA reads TGTGCCATCAGCGGGTCCGACTATGGCTACACCTTC.

The chain combines TRBV4-1 with TRBJ2-1, with 10 bases aligning to TRBD2. Germline trimming cut 4 bases from V and 5 bases from J; bases unmatched to any gene: 5. From germline, CDR1 is MGHRA and CDR2 YSYEKL. The CDR3 has 15 residues. The CDR3: CASSRASGSHNEQFF. CDR3 DNA: TGCGCCAGCAGCCGGGCTAGCGGGAGCCACAATGAGCAGTTCTTC.

V usage is TRBV2 and J usage is TRBJ1-3, with D perhaps TRBD1 (5 bases). Trimming cost V 1 base and J 1 base, with 14 bases left between them. CDR1 is SNHLY, CDR2 FYNNEI, per germline. The CDR3 extends over 17 amino acids. CDR3 in DNA: TGTGCCAGCAGTGAAGGAGATCGACAGCCGTCTGGAAACACCATATATTTT. Translating gives CASSEGDRQPSGNTIYF.

This clone was seen more than once but under ten times. The V gene is TRBV18, the J gene TRBJ1-2, with a tentative D call TRBD1 (6 bases). The CDR3 has 14 residues. Trimming cost V 3 bases and J 3 bases, with 11 bases left between them. Germline V lookup: CDR1 KGHSH, CDR2 LQKENI. The CDR3 here is CASSPRGEDYGYTF. The DNA for the CDR3 is TGTGCCAGCTCACCCAGGGGTGAGGACTATGGCTACACCTTC.

The CDR3 reads CASSLRTGEEKLFF. CDR3 nucleotides: TGTGCCAGCAGCCTTAGGACAGGGGAGGAAAAACTGTTTTTT. V and J are TRBV9 and TRBJ1-4; TRBD1 agrees at 9 bases. CDR1 is SGDLS and CDR2 is YYNGEE in the germline V gene. V shed 4 bases and J 8 bases; nucleotides not matched to a gene: 6. This CDR3 is 14 amino acids long.

The genes are TRBV7-9 and TRBJ2-3; 11 nucleotides align to TRBD2. This CDR3 contains 16 residues. Losses at the gene ends were 5 bases for V and 5 bases for J; bases not matched to a gene: 9. CDR1 and CDR2 (germline): SEHNR, FQNEAQ (reference sequence). In DNA, the CDR3 is TGTGCCAGCAGCCACCCCACTAGCGGGAGTCTAGATACGCAGTATTTT. Protein sequence: CASSHPTSGSLDTQYF.

The chain combines TRBV28 with TRBJ2-1; 13 positions match TRBD2. V was pared by 6 bases and J by 3 bases, with 20 bases of the junction left unmatched. The V gene's germline CDR1 is MDHEN and CDR2 SYDVKM. The CDR3 is 21 residues long. CDR3 sequence: CASSSTMTSGRYSFLYNEQFF. Here the CDR3 DNA reads TGTGCCAGCAGCAGCACCATGACTAGCGGGAGGTACTCTTTCCTCTACAATGAGCAGTTCTTC.

The CDR3 bases are TGTGCCAGCAGCCGTCGACAGGATTATCTACTTGAAGCTTTCTTT. As protein: CASSRRQDYLLEAFF. V gene TRBV13 combines with J gene TRBJ1-1; D may be TRBD1 (6 bases). Germline V gives CDR1 PRHDT, CDR2 FYEKMQ (reference sequence). The length of the CDR3 is 15 residues. V lost 5 bases to trimming and J lost 7 bases, with 20 bases between them.

The chain carries TRBV5-1 and TRBJ2-7, with a weak D call TRBD2 (5 bases). This CDR3 contains 15 residues. V was cut by 0 bases and J by 3 bases, with 13 bases left in between. Germline CDR1 is SGHRS and CDR2 is YFSETQ. The CDR3 protein is CASSLDPPGSYEQYF. CDR3 DNA: TGCGCCAGCAGCTTGGACCCCCCGGGGAGCTACGAGCAGTACTTC.

The chain carries TRBV27 and TRBJ2-1; 10 bases line up with TRBD2. Per germline, CDR1 MNHEY and CDR2 SMNVEV (reference sequence). The CDR3 is 19 amino acids. V was clipped by 8 bases and J by 0 bases; unmatched bases: 16. As DNA, the CDR3 is TGTGCCAGCTCCTCTGTGAAGCGGGGGGGCCAATTCTCCTACAATGAGCAGTTCTTC. This gives the protein CASSSVKRGGQFSYNEQFF.

This chain joins TRBV5-1 and TRBJ2-1; 12 bases map to TRBD1. Germline CDR1 and CDR2: SGHRS and YFSETQ. The CDR3 spans 17 residues. V was clipped by 4 bases and J by 0 bases; unmatched bases: 5. The CDR3, as DNA: TGCGCCAGCAGCCAAATGGGACAGGGGGCCTCCTACAATGAGCAGTTCTTC. Protein sequence: CASSQMGQGASYNEQFF.

The J gene is TRBJ2-7, the V gene TRBV29-1, with 9 nucleotides matching TRBD1. CDR3 length: 14 amino acids. Per germline, CDR1 SQVTM and CDR2 ANQGSEA. J was trimmed by 1 base and V by 7 bases; bases with no gene match: 8. CDR3 sequence: CSARDRDPSYEQYF. DNA of the CDR3: TGCAGCGCCCGGGACAGGGATCCTTCCTACGAGCAGTACTTC.

The chain employs TRBV6-6 and TRBJ2-7; TRBD2 matches 8 bases. With V trimmed by 4 bases and J by 2 bases, 10 bases remained unmatched. In germline, CDR1 is MNHNY, CDR2 SVGAGI (reference sequence). CDR3 length: 16 amino acids. CDR3 amino acids: CASSSDSGKSAYEQYF. In DNA, the CDR3 is TGTGCCAGCAGTTCCGATAGCGGGAAATCCGCCTACGAGCAGTACTTC.

The chain uses TRBV30 and TRBJ2-5; perhaps TRBD1 as D (8 bases). Trimming took 1 base from V and 4 from J, leaving 16 bases between them. This CDR3 contains 15 residues. Germline CDR1 GTSNPN, CDR2 SVGIG (reference sequence). The CDR3 DNA reads TGTGCCTGGAGTGACAGGGGGGGAAGAAGAGAGACCCAGTACTTC. The encoded protein is CAWSDRGGRRETQYF.

The V call is TRBV27, the J call TRBJ2-1; 11 positions agree with TRBD2. The CDR3 has 15 amino acids. Trimming cost V 5 bases and J 6 bases; bases outside gene matches: 6. CDR1 is MNHEY and CDR2 is SMNVEV in the germline V gene (reference sequence). The DNA of the CDR3 is TGTGCCAGCAGTATTAAAGGGACTAGCGGCAATGAGCAGTTCTTC. This codes for CASSIKGTSGNEQFF.

This rearrangement joins TRBV5-1 to TRBJ2-1; D may be TRBD2 (5 bases). The ends were cut back, 1 base at V and 7 bases at J, with 21 bases in the middle. The CDR3 runs to 17 residues. Germline CDR1 and CDR2: SGHRS and YFSETQ. In nucleotides, the CDR3 is TGCGCCAGCAGCTTGCCCGGACTCACGATTTCGGGAAATGAGCAGTTCTTC. Protein: CASSLPGLTISGNEQFF.

The chain has TRBV30 and TRBJ2-3; weak D call: TRBD2 (5 bases). CDR3 length: 13 amino acids. Germline CDR1 reads GTSNPN; CDR2 reads SVGIG (reference sequence). The V gene lost 2 bases and the J gene lost 5 bases, with 11 bases spanning the gap. The CDR3 sequence is CAWSFGIRDTQYF. In nucleotides, the CDR3 is TGTGCCTGGAGTTTCGGGATAAGAGATACGCAGTATTTT.

J is TRBJ2-7 and V is TRBV6-5, with 8 bases identical to TRBD1. The CDR3 is made up of 14 amino acids. V shed 6 bases and J 5 bases; nucleotides not matched to a gene: 9. The germline V gene encodes CDR1 MNHEY and CDR2 SVGAGI. CDR3 in DNA: TGTGCCAGCAGGACGACAGGGGTAAACCACGAGCAGTACTTC. Its protein is CASRTTGVNHEQYF.

The chain combines TRBV6-1 with TRBJ1-6; no firm D call. CDR1 MNHNS and CDR2 SASEGT come from the germline V gene. The CDR3 totals 14 residues. The V end was cut by 5 bases, the J end by 11 bases, with 16 bases between. In DNA form, the CDR3 reads TGTGCCAGCAGTCTCCTGAGGGAGGTGGCACCCCTCCACTTT. This translates into CASSLLREVAPLHF.

The chain employs TRBV6-1 and TRBJ2-2; D not resolved. V was trimmed by 4 bases and J by 2 bases, leaving 17 bases between them. The CDR3 has 17 amino acids. The germline CDR1 and CDR2 sequences are MNHNS and SASEGT. CDR3 region: CASSVSAGNYNTGELFF. Written as DNA, the CDR3 is TGTGCCAGCAGTGTATCGGCCGGAAACTATAACACCGGGGAGCTGTTTTTT.

This chain links TRBV10-3 with TRBJ1-1, with 7 positions matching TRBD1. This CDR3 has 15 residues. Germline CDR1 ENHRY, CDR2 SYGVKD. Trimming took 6 bases from V and 1 from J; bases not matched to a gene: 8. Written as DNA, the CDR3 is TGTGCCATCAGAAGCTTAGGACAGGCGAACACTGAAGCTTTCTTT. It specifies CAIRSLGQANTEAFF.

V usage is TRBV4-2 and J usage is TRBJ2-2, with D tentatively TRBD2 (6 bases). CDR3 size: 15 residues. The V gene's germline CDR1 is LGHNA and CDR2 YNFKEQ. Trimming stripped 1 base from V and 5 bases from J, with 11 bases between. The CDR3 DNA reads TGTGCCAGCAGCCAAGTAACGGGGGAAACCGGGGAGCTGTTTTTT. Translation: CASSQVTGETGELFF.

The chain is built from TRBV6-1 and TRBJ2-7; TRBD1 matches 9 bases. The CDR3 extends over 15 amino acids. CDR1 and CDR2 from the germline V gene are MNHNS and SASEGT. V shed 3 bases, J shed 2 bases, and the junction held 5 bases outside the gene matches. Written as DNA, the CDR3 is TGTGCCAGCAGTGATTCCCGGACAGGGGCCTACGAGCAGTACTTC. This encodes CASSDSRTGAYEQYF.

The chain carries TRBV29-1 and TRBJ2-3; D not certain. Trimming shortened V by 8 bases and J by 6 bases, and 12 bases separated the two germline ends. The CDR3 runs 11 residues. Germline V gene data show CDR1 as SQVTM and CDR2 as ANQGSEA. CDR3 nucleotide sequence: TGCAGCACGGAAGAGGTGGATACGCAGTATTTT. Protein product: CSTEEVDTQYF.

The chain has TRBV13 and TRBJ2-1, with D possibly TRBD2 on 5 matching bases. V gave up 5 bases and J gave up 8 bases, with 16 bases separating them. CDR3 size: 14 residues. Germline V lookup: CDR1 PRHDT, CDR2 FYEKMQ (reference sequence). The CDR3 protein is CASSPGFLIHEQFF. Written as DNA, the CDR3 is TGTGCCAGCAGCCCGGGATTTCTGATCCATGAGCAGTTCTTC. Based on the CDR3 plus reference TRBV13 and TRBJ2-1, the full variable domain is AAGVIQSPRHLIKEKRETATLKCYPIPRHDTVYWYQQGPGQDPQFLISFYEKMQSDKGSIPDRFSAQQFSDYHSELNMSSLELGDSALYFCASSPGFLIHEQFFGPGTRLTVL.